One sample yielded the 2 T cell receptor beta chains listed below, sequenced in a study of control samples from healthy donors and cancer patients. Here immunoSEQ multiplex PCR was the method, and the copy in TCRdb shows in-frame clones only, minus some. The sample lists tens of thousands of clones, over 75% occurring once. The sequenced sample consisted of PBMCs. These receptors all stem from a woman in her sixties or seventies with lung cancer.

This clone was detected only a few times. The chain couples TRBV5-6 to TRBJ1-6, with D perhaps TRBD1 (5 bases). This CDR3 has 12 residues. Deletions cut 4 bases from V and 8 bases from J, with 7 bases between. The V gene's germline CDR1 is SGHDT and CDR2 YYEEEE. This chain's CDR3 is CASSRDDSPLHF. The CDR3 nucleotides are TGTGCCAGCAGCAGGGACGATTCACCCCTCCACTTT.

CDR3 sequence: CASSLISQETQYF. In nucleotides, the CDR3 is TGTGCCAGCAGCTTAATCTCACAAGAGACCCAGTACTTC. The rearrangement links TRBV7-3 to TRBJ2-5; D gene unclear. V was pared by 1 base and J by 2 bases, with 5 bases between. Per germline, CDR1 SGHTA and CDR2 FQGTGA. This CDR3 region has 13 residues.